The sample holds one count of the clone carrying this TCR beta chain. This entry belongs to a study of blood T cell repertoires in COVID-19. Study overall: Italy, Spain and the United States were the sources of the convalescent and acute COVID-19 samples. Nucleic acid was either cDNA or gDNA, and it came from T cells, B-cell-depleted T cells, or PBMCs.

Original analysis: Cell counts per sample came from amplifying reference gene primers. Profiling relied on immunoSEQ multiplex PCR, and the TCRdb table lists in-frame clones only, not all of them. The V and J calls and the clone size are those of that table, but D and trimming were determined from the DNA. The sample shows roughly 57,000 clones, 90% of them seen only once. CDR3 size: 15 residues. Trimming at V came to 6 bases and at J to 5 bases, leaving 7 bases not matched to a gene. The germline V gene encodes CDR1 MNHEY and CDR2 SVGAGI. Sequenced input: peripheral blood. The chain employs TRBV6-5 and TRBJ2-2; TRBD2 matches 9 bases. The origin of this receptor is a man aged 80 or over with acute or convalescent COVID-19. In DNA, the CDR3 is TGTGCCAGCAGCGCAGCGGGGGGTCTTACCGGGGAGCTGTTTTTT. Protein: CASSAAGGLTGELFF.